Listed below are T cell receptor beta chains from one sample, sequenced in a study of spatial heterogeneity in lung cancer. TCRdb ran MiXCR on the 5' RACE reads and lists one entry per CDR3 protein. Of 20,000 to 25,000 distinct CDR3 sequences in the sample, 2.5% to 3% were seen once. Here the sequenced sample was lung tumor tissue, taken at surgery. Receptors originate from a male donor with early-stage non-small cell lung cancer. The CDR3 runs from the conserved cysteine through the conserved F or W. The order of the fields is clone size, J gene, V gene, D gene, CDR3 protein, CDR3 DNA. The D gene is left open where the match is weak. Clone sizes are given selectively: once, few, many, or a class where the clone is expanded.

size: many
J: TRBJ2-5
V: TRBV29-1
D: TRBD2
CDR3: CSAMTSGRETQYF
DNA: TGCAGCGCCATGACTAGCGGGAGAGAGACCCAGTACTTC

size: many
J: TRBJ1-1
V: TRBV5-4
D: TRBD1
CDR3: CASSSGQLNTEAFF
DNA: TGTGCCAGCAGCTCGGGACAGCTGAACACTGAAGCTTTCTTT

size: many
J: TRBJ1-5
V: TRBV28
D: NA
CDR3: CASSRPPVGTVNQPQHF
DNA: TGTGCCAGCAGTCGACCCCCCGTAGGCACAGTCAATCAGCCCCAGCATTTT

size: many
J: TRBJ2-7
V: TRBV12-3/TRBV12-4
D: NA
CDR3: CASSLSPYEQYF
DNA: TGTGCCAGCAGTTTATCCCCCTACGAGCAGTACTTC

size: many
J: TRBJ2-7
V: TRBV11-3
D: NA
CDR3: CASSFGLTYEQYF
DNA: TGTGCCAGCAGCTTTGGACTAACCTACGAGCAGTACTTC

size: many
J: TRBJ2-3
V: TRBV7-2
D: TRBD2
CDR3: CASSLSRLAGDTQYF
DNA: TGTGCCAGCAGCTTAAGTAGACTAGCGGGAGATACGCAGTATTTT

size: many
J: TRBJ2-7
V: TRBV30
D: TRBD1
CDR3: CAWSVGTGYEQYF
DNA: TGTGCCTGGAGTGTAGGGACAGGCTACGAGCAGTACTTC

size: once
J: TRBJ1-5
V: TRBV9
D: NA
CDR3: CASSVGGGRNQPQHF
DNA: TGTGCCAGCAGCGTAGGTGGAGGGAGGAATCAGCCCCAGCATTTT

size: many
J: TRBJ2-7
V: TRBV20-1
D: NA
CDR3: CSARKDYEQYF
DNA: TGCAGTGCTAGAAAAGACTACGAGCAGTACTTC

size: NA
J: TRBJ2-5
V: TRBV6-6
D: NA
CDR3: CASSYGQQETQYF
DNA: TGTGCCAGCAGTTACGGGCAGCAAGAGACCCAGTACTTC

size: many
J: TRBJ1-2
V: TRBV4-1
D: NA
CDR3: CASSQEWRYGYTF
DNA: TGCGCCAGCAGCCAAGAATGGCGCTATGGCTACACCTTC

size: medium-sized
J: TRBJ2-7
V: TRBV6-5
D: TRBD2
CDR3: CASRDSGSSYEQYF
DNA: TGTGCCAGCAGAGATAGCGGGTCCTCCTACGAGCAGTACTTC

size: many
J: TRBJ2-1
V: TRBV5-1
D: NA
CDR3: CASSLATTRNNEQFF
DNA: TGCGCCAGCAGCTTGGCCACCACACGGAACAATGAGCAGTTCTTC

size: many
J: TRBJ2-2
V: TRBV4-2
D: TRBD2
CDR3: CASSQGMGLAGSSGELFF
DNA: TGTGCCAGCAGCCAAGGAATGGGACTAGCGGGATCGAGCGGGGAGCTGTTTTTT

size: many
J: TRBJ1-1
V: TRBV27
D: NA
CDR3: CASSLSPGRSPAFF
DNA: TGTGCCAGCAGTTTATCACCGGGACGGTCCCCAGCTTTCTTT

size: many
J: TRBJ2-2
V: TRBV7-8
D: NA
CDR3: CASRPPGLDTGELFF
DNA: TGTGCCAGCAGGCCGCCCGGTCTGGACACCGGGGAGCTGTTTTTT

size: many
J: TRBJ1-1
V: TRBV20-1
D: NA
CDR3: CRATKGVNTEAFF
DNA: TGCAGAGCTACTAAAGGGGTAAACACTGAAGCTTTCTTT

size: many
J: TRBJ2-1
V: TRBV20-1
D: NA
CDR3: CSASNLGAVEPSIYNEQFF
DNA: TGCAGTGCTAGCAATTTAGGGGCGGTAGAGCCCTCGATATACAATGAGCAGTTCTTC

size: NA
J: TRBJ2-7
V: TRBV6-5
D: NA
CDR3: CASSYSGGEQYF
DNA: TGTGCCAGCAGTTACTCCGGGGGCGAGCAGTACTTC

size: many
J: TRBJ2-4
V: TRBV20-1
D: TRBD2
CDR3: CSARAGTSGTIAKNIQYF
DNA: TGCAGTGCTAGAGCGGGGACTAGCGGGACTATAGCCAAAAACATTCAGTACTTC

size: many
J: TRBJ2-7
V: TRBV7-8
D: TRBD1
CDR3: CASSLGQASYEQYF
DNA: TGTGCCAGCAGCTTGGGACAGGCTTCCTACGAGCAGTACTTC

size: many
J: TRBJ2-1
V: TRBV7-9
D: TRBD2
CDR3: CASSSLAGGGNEQFF
DNA: TGTGCCAGCAGCTCCCTAGCGGGAGGGGGGAATGAGCAGTTCTTC

size: NA
J: TRBJ2-2
V: TRBV10-3
D: NA
CDR3: CAIRSSEDTGELFF
DNA: TGTGCCATCAGAAGTAGCGAAGACACCGGGGAGCTGTTTTTT

size: medium-sized
J: TRBJ2-3
V: TRBV9
D: NA
CDR3: CASSVQSLSTDTQYF
DNA: TGTGCCAGCAGCGTACAGTCTCTTAGCACAGATACGCAGTATTTT

size: many
J: TRBJ1-2
V: TRBV3-1
D: TRBD1
CDR3: CASSLWYRDSSNYGYTF
DNA: TGTGCCAGCAGCCTATGGTATCGGGACAGTTCTAACTATGGCTACACCTTC

size: many
J: TRBJ2-1
V: TRBV19
D: TRBD2
CDR3: CASTETTGLAGGNEQFF
DNA: TGTGCCAGTACCGAGACAACGGGACTAGCGGGGGGCAATGAGCAGTTCTTC

size: many
J: TRBJ2-5
V: TRBV12-3/TRBV12-4
D: TRBD2
CDR3: CASSLQGGLEKTQYF
DNA: TGTGCCAGCAGTTTACAGGGAGGGCTGGAAAAGACCCAGTACTTC

size: many
J: TRBJ2-1
V: TRBV11-2
D: NA
CDR3: CASSTSSSDSIIYNEQFF
DNA: TGTGCCAGCAGTACCAGTTCCAGTGACAGTATAATCTACAATGAGCAGTTCTTC

size: many
J: TRBJ2-7
V: TRBV6-2/TRBV6-3
D: NA
CDR3: CASSYGQSLGAYEQYF
DNA: TGTGCCAGCAGTTACGGCCAGAGCTTGGGAGCCTACGAGCAGTACTTC

size: many
J: TRBJ2-7
V: TRBV7-2
D: NA
CDR3: CASSLGRAAGYEQYF
DNA: TGTGCCAGCAGCTTAGGGCGAGCGGCGGGCTACGAGCAGTACTTC

size: medium-sized
J: TRBJ1-2
V: TRBV12-3/TRBV12-4
D: TRBD1
CDR3: CASSQTGLGSDTF
DNA: TGTGCCAGCAGTCAGACAGGGTTGGGATCTGACACCTTC

size: many
J: TRBJ1-1
V: TRBV5-1
D: NA
CDR3: CASKSLMGNTEAFF
DNA: TGCGCCAGTAAGAGCCTGATGGGGAACACTGAAGCTTTCTTT

size: many
J: TRBJ2-1
V: TRBV20-1
D: TRBD2
CDR3: CSAAPHAGGSYNEQFF
DNA: TGCAGTGCAGCCCCCCACGCGGGAGGATCCTACAATGAGCAGTTCTTC

size: many
J: TRBJ2-1
V: TRBV5-1
D: NA
CDR3: CASSLNGDNEQFF
DNA: TGCGCCAGCAGCTTAAACGGGGACAATGAGCAGTTCTTC

size: many
J: TRBJ2-2
V: TRBV30
D: NA
CDR3: CAWNPPTGTGELFF
DNA: TGTGCCTGGAATCCCCCGACGGGCACCGGGGAGCTGTTTTTT

size: many
J: TRBJ1-1
V: TRBV18
D: NA
CDR3: CASSLERQTEAFF
DNA: TGTGCCAGCTCACTTGAAAGGCAAACTGAAGCTTTCTTT

size: many
J: TRBJ1-5
V: TRBV6-2/TRBV6-3
D: NA
CDR3: CASSPDSFNQPQHF
DNA: TGTGCCAGCAGCCCGGACAGTTTCAATCAGCCCCAGCATTTT

size: many
J: TRBJ2-3
V: TRBV12-3/TRBV12-4
D: NA
CDR3: CASSSGGISTDTQYF
DNA: TGTGCCAGCAGTTCCGGCGGGATCAGCACAGATACGCAGTATTTT

size: NA
J: TRBJ1-1
V: TRBV12-3/TRBV12-4
D: NA
CDR3: CASSFQGRYTEAFF
DNA: TGTGCCAGCAGTTTCCAGGGAAGGTACACTGAAGCTTTCTTT

size: many
J: TRBJ2-5
V: TRBV12-3/TRBV12-4
D: NA
CDR3: CASGLLDEETQYF
DNA: TGTGCCAGCGGGCTCCTCGATGAGGAGACCCAGTACTTC

size: many
J: TRBJ1-2
V: TRBV7-9
D: TRBD1
CDR3: CASSNRDRGLYGYTF
DNA: TGTGCCAGCAGCAACCGGGACAGGGGGCTTTATGGCTACACCTTC

size: many
J: TRBJ1-2
V: TRBV6-1
D: NA
CDR3: CARRTTQDYGYTF
DNA: TGTGCAAGAAGGACAACGCAAGACTATGGCTACACCTTC

size: many
J: TRBJ1-2
V: TRBV5-6
D: NA
CDR3: CASSLLALGFLQSGYTF
DNA: TGTGCCAGCAGCTTGCTTGCCCTTGGGTTTTTGCAGTCCGGCTACACCTTC

size: many
J: TRBJ1-5
V: TRBV3-1
D: TRBD1
CDR3: CASSQGSRGFQPQHF
DNA: TGTGCCAGCAGCCAAGGGTCCAGGGGGTTTCAGCCCCAGCATTTT

size: many
J: TRBJ2-3
V: TRBV12-3/TRBV12-4
D: TRBD2
CDR3: CASSLEPASGRNTQYF
DNA: TGTGCCAGCAGTTTAGAACCGGCTAGCGGGAGAAATACGCAGTATTTT

size: many
J: TRBJ1-5
V: TRBV12-3/TRBV12-4
D: NA
CDR3: CASSLVPWRGNQPQHF
DNA: TGTGCCAGCAGTTTAGTTCCGTGGCGGGGCAATCAGCCCCAGCATTTT

size: many
J: TRBJ2-3
V: TRBV20-1
D: TRBD2
CDR3: CSAGLAESTDTQYF
DNA: TGCAGTGCCGGACTAGCGGAAAGCACAGATACGCAGTATTTT

size: medium-sized
J: TRBJ2-1
V: TRBV11-2
D: TRBD1
CDR3: CASSLGQFSDEQFF
DNA: TGTGCCAGCAGCTTGGGACAGTTTTCGGATGAGCAGTTCTTC

size: many
J: TRBJ2-7
V: TRBV29-1
D: NA
CDR3: CSVGWGPGEQYF
DNA: TGCAGCGTTGGGTGGGGGCCCGGCGAGCAGTACTTC

size: many
J: TRBJ1-2
V: TRBV19
D: TRBD1
CDR3: CASNNLQTLTGLRNYGYTF
DNA: TGTGCCAGTAATAACCTTCAGACCCTGACAGGGTTGCGGAACTATGGCTACACCTTC

size: many
J: TRBJ1-1
V: TRBV6-5
D: TRBD1
CDR3: CASRPGQGWTEAFF
DNA: TGTGCCAGCAGACCCGGACAGGGATGGACTGAAGCTTTCTTT

size: many
J: TRBJ2-7
V: TRBV6-2/TRBV6-3
D: TRBD2
CDR3: CASEWTSGSREQYF
DNA: TGTGCCAGCGAATGGACTAGCGGGAGCCGCGAGCAGTACTTC

size: many
J: TRBJ1-2
V: TRBV12-3/TRBV12-4
D: NA
CDR3: CASSLMGSYGYTF
DNA: TGTGCCAGCAGTTTGATGGGATCTTATGGCTACACCTTC